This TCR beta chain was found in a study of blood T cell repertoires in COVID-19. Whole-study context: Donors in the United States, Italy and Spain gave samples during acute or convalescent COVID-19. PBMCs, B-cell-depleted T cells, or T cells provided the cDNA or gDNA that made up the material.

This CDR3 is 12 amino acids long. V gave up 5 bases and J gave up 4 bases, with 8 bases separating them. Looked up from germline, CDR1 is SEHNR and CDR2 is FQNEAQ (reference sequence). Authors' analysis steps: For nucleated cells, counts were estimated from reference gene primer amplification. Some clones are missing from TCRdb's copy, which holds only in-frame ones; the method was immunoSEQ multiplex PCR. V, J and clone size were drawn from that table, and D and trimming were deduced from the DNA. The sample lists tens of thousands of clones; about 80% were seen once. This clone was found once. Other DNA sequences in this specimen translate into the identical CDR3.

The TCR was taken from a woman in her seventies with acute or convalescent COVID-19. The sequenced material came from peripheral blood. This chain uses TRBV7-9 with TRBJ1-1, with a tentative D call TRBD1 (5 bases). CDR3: CASSPRGTEAFF. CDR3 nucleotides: TGTGCCAGCAGCCCAAGGGGCACTGAAGCTTTCTTT. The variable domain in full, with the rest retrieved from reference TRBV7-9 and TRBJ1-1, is DTGVSQNPRHKITKRGQNVTFRCDPISEHNRLYWYRQTLGQGPEFLTYFQNEAQLEKSRLLSDRFSAERPKGSFSTLEIQRTEQGDSAMYLCASSPRGTEAFFGQGTRLTVV.